This T cell receptor beta chain was obtained from a study of blood T cell repertoires in COVID-19. Followed over time, Seattle patients had been enrolled while infection was active. TCRdb's table, derived via immunoSEQ multiplex PCR, lists solely in-frame clones and lacks some. Of around 62,000 clones detected, about 88% appear once; the ten largest clones hold roughly 43%. The TCR comes from a woman in her sixties or seventies with COVID-19, enrolled during active disease. What was sequenced was peripheral blood.

CDR3 sequence (DNA): TGTGCCAGCAGCTTAGACCCTAGCGGTTACAATGAGCAGTTCTTC. Translating it yields CASSLDPSGYNEQFF. The chain employs TRBV7-2 and TRBJ2-1, with 7 nucleotides matching TRBD2. CDR1 and CDR2 (germline): SGHTA, FQGNSA. The V segment lost 1 base and the J segment 4 bases; nucleotides outside the gene matches: 4. The CDR3 covers 15 residues.